This T cell receptor beta chain was found in a study of cytomegalovirus exposure and HLA in healthy donors. The study, taken as a whole, reports: Most TCR sequences were rare, but some public TCRs occurred in many donors.

Use of 60 Vbeta and 13 Jbeta primers characterized the PCR. Sequencing used immunoSEQ multiplex PCR; TCRdb keeps in-frame clones, though not all of them. The table lists some 150,000 clones, 80% of them singletons, with roughly 2.9% in the top ten. CDR3 length: 16 residues. As for this clone: Its antigen is as yet unknown.

J is TRBJ1-6 and V is TRBV12-2; TRBD1 was called by the table and not checked on the DNA. TRBV12-2 is labeled a pseudogene. Sequencing was carried out using PBMCs. The origin of this receptor is a woman aged 25 to 45 in good health and CMV-seronegative. CDR3 residues: CASRSRTGEVQSPLHF. The CDR3 bases are TGTGCAAGTCGCTCGAGGACAGGGGAAGTTCAGTCACCCCTCCACTTT.